This T cell receptor beta chain emerged from a study of blood T cell repertoires in COVID-19. Looking at the study overall: COVID-19 samples collected from the United States, Italy and Spain covered acute and convalescent phases.

The table lists this clone with a count of one. How the authors handled the data: Reference gene primer amplification in the assay estimated nucleated cell counts. Libraries were prepared by immunoSEQ multiplex PCR; TCRdb keeps only in-frame clonotypes and omits some of them. V and J calls and clone size are copied from that table; D and trimming were computed from the DNA. The table lists fewer than 55,000 clones, around 83% of them singletons. The CDR3 totals 14 residues. Trimming pared 8 bases from V and 7 bases from J, leaving 15 bases between. From germline, CDR1 is MDHEN and CDR2 SYDVKM. Sequencing used peripheral blood. The V and J genes are TRBV28 and TRBJ1-6; perhaps TRBD1 as D (5 bases). The sequence derives from a human donor with acute or convalescent COVID-19. The donor label of this sample is uncertain. The CDR3, as DNA: TGTGCCAGCCGTGACAGCAACAGGAATTCACCCCTCCACTTT. Amino acid sequence: CASRDSNRNSPLHF.